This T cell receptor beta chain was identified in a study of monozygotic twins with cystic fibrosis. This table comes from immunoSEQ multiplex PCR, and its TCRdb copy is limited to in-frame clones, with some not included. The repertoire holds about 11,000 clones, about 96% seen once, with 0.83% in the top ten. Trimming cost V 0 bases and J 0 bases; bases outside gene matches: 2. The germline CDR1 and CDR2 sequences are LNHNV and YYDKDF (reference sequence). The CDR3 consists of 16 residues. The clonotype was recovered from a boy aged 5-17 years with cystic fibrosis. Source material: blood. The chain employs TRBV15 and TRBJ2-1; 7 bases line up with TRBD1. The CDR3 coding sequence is TGTGCCACCAGCAGAGATCCAGGGGGCTCCTACAATGAGCAGTTCTTC. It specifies CATSRDPGGSYNEQFF.